This T cell receptor (beta chain) was recorded in a study of CD8 T cells in ankylosing spondylitis. A quantitative 5'-RACE method, one with molecular barcodes, was used to make TCR beta libraries. TCRdb reanalysed the 5' RACE reads using MiXCR and keeps one entry per CDR3 protein. The profile shows roughly 91,000 distinct CDR3 sequences, roughly 8% of them singletons. This CDR3 has 16 amino acids. V was cut by 0 bases and J by 0 bases, with 12 bases left in between. CDR1 and CDR2 (germline): SGHTS, YDEGEE. Notes on this clonotype: What it recognizes is unknown.

Study results and caveats: Several of the motif variants were reported before in synovial fluid and blood from reactive arthritis. Made up of several highly homologous variants, a TCR beta motif appeared characteristic of ankylosing spondylitis blood. Reported data indicate significant enrichment of disease-linked clones within matched ankylosing spondylitis synovial fluid.

This rearrangement joins TRBV5-8 to TRBJ1-1, with D tentatively TRBD1 (6 bases). This clonotype originated in a male donor with ankylosing spondylitis or in good health (not recorded which). The material sequenced was blood, either unsorted or a sorted T cell fraction (not recorded which). The CDR3 spells CASSLDRGGVNTEAFF. The CDR3 nucleotides are TGTGCCAGCAGCTTGGACCGAGGGGGAGTGAACACTGAAGCTTTCTTT.